This T cell receptor beta chain was sequenced during a study of blood T cell repertoires in COVID-19. Study overall: Italy, Spain and the United States were the sources of the convalescent and acute COVID-19 samples. From T cells, B-cell-depleted T cells, or PBMCs came the material, which was cDNA or gDNA.

V shed 3 bases and J shed 4 bases, with 15 bases lying between them. CDR1 is DFQATT and CDR2 is SNEGSKA in the germline V gene (reference sequence). The CDR3 is 14 amino acids. Recovered status applied to Cohort 3 donors who had two consecutive negative PCRs. It also applied to those with clearance or with symptom resolution. The protocol was immunoSEQ multiplex PCR, while the TCRdb copy is restricted to in-frame clones and leaves out a portion. The sample has 110,000 to 150,000 clones; roughly four fifths are singletons. This chain connects TRBV20-1 to TRBJ1-1, with a weak D call TRBD1 (5 bases). This receptor was identified in a man between 50 and 59 years old who had recovered from COVID-19. Sequenced material: PBMCs or T cells enriched from blood (not recorded which). The CDR3 protein is CSASDRGASTEAFF. As DNA, the CDR3 is TGCAGTGCTAGTGATAGGGGTGCGAGCACTGAAGCTTTCTTT.